The text below deals with one T cell receptor (beta chain). The data were taken from a study of molecular identifiers for immune sequencing clone quantification. Trimming took 2 bases from V and 10 from J, leaving 5 bases between them. Germline V gene lookup returns CDR1 KGHDR and CDR2 SFDVKD. This CDR3 is 11 amino acids long. TCRdb re-called the PCR reads with MiXCR, one entry per CDR3 protein. This sample has about 500,000 distinct CDR3 sequences, with 20% to 25% found just once. This receptor was taken from a human donor in good health. Some libraries in this study had Jurkat cell RNA spiked in. Sequencing was performed on naive CD8+ T cells from blood, with Jurkat cell RNA spiked in. Subset noted: FACS-sorted CD8+CD4-CCR7+CD45RA+ naive T cells. The J gene is TRBJ2-1, the V gene TRBV24-1, with D uncertain. The CDR3 protein is CATSDSLEQFF. For the CDR3, the DNA is TGTGCCACCAGTGATTCTCTCGAGCAGTTCTTC.